A selection of T cell receptor beta chains follows, all from one sample in a study of cytomegalovirus exposure and HLA in healthy donors. Sequencing used immunoSEQ multiplex PCR; TCRdb keeps in-frame clones, though not all of them. This table holds 150,000 to 190,000 clones, roughly four fifths found once. Material: PBMCs. These receptors came from a man younger than 35 in good health and CMV-seronegative. The CDR3 runs from the conserved cysteine through the conserved F or W. The order of the fields is J gene, D gene, clone size, V gene, CDR3 protein, CDR3 DNA. The D gene is left open where the match is weak. Rows may omit the clone size; those that give it use once, few, many or a size class.

TRBJ2-2 | . | once | TRBV10-3 | CAIPPGGAQGTGELFF | TGTGCCATCCCTCCTGGGGGGGCGCAGGGCACCGGGGAGCTGTTTTTT
TRBJ2-3 | TRBD2 | . | TRBV7-9 | CASSLGTSGYTDTQYF | TGTGCCAGCAGCTTAGGGACTAGCGGATACACAGATACGCAGTATTTT
TRBJ1-2 | . | . | TRBV21-1 | CASSKVWEDRCSNYGYTF | TGTGCCAGCAGCAAAGTTTGGGAAGACAGATGCTCTAACTATGGCTACACCTTC
TRBJ2-1 | . | . | TRBV4-3 | CASSQIVGQLYNEQFF | TGCGCCAGCAGCCAGATTGTCGGACAGCTATACAATGAGCAGTTCTTC
TRBJ1-2 | . | . | TRBV6-5 | CASSYEGGVYTF | TGTGCCAGCAGTTATGAGGGAGGTGTCTACACCTTC
TRBJ2-1 | TRBD2 | . | TRBV9 | CASSVASSGPYNEQFF | TGTGCCAGCAGCGTAGCGTCTAGCGGCCCATACAATGAGCAGTTCTTC
TRBJ2-7 | . | . | TRBV27 | CASSLTGTLYEQYF | TGTGCCAGCAGTTTAACGGGGACACTCTACGAGCAGTACTTC
TRBJ2-6 | . | . | TRBV9 | CASSVGGPSSGANVLTF | TGTGCCAGCAGCGTCGGGGGGCCTAGCTCTGGGGCCAACGTCCTGACTTTC
TRBJ2-5 | TRBD1 | . | TRBV10-2 | CASSTGTVQETQYF | TGCGCCAGCAGCACAGGGACAGTCCAAGAGACCCAGTACTTC
TRBJ2-3 | TRBD2 | once | TRBV6-5 | CASSRLAGGSDTQYF | TGTGCCAGCAGCCGACTAGCGGGAGGCTCAGATACGCAGTATTTT
TRBJ2-7 | . | . | TRBV6-5 | CASSMDSYEQYF | TGTGCCAGCAGTATGGACAGCTACGAGCAGTACTTC
TRBJ2-2 | . | . | TRBV6-5 | CASSYGGLVNTGELFF | TGTGCCAGCAGTTACGGAGGACTGGTGAACACCGGGGAGCTGTTTTTT
TRBJ2-1 | TRBD1 | . | TRBV4-3 | CASSPGQLYNEQFF | TGCGCCAGCAGCCCGGGACAGCTATACAATGAGCAGTTCTTC
TRBJ2-7 | TRBD2 | . | TRBV19 | CASRRKGLAGGEQYF | TGTGCCAGTAGAAGGAAGGGACTAGCGGGAGGCGAGCAGTACTTC
TRBJ2-7 | . | once | TRBV6-5 | CASSLDGSRVHEQYF | TGTGCCAGCAGTCTAGACGGGAGCCGGGTTCACGAGCAGTACTTC
TRBJ1-1 | . | . | TRBV30 | CAWREGPTEAFF | TGTGCCTGGCGGGAGGGACCCACTGAAGCTTTCTTT
TRBJ2-7 | TRBD2 | . | TRBV9 | CASSVATSGSYEQYF | TGTGCCAGCAGCGTAGCAACTAGCGGGAGTTACGAGCAGTACTTC
TRBJ2-1 | . | . | TRBV27 | CASSLWGRGSYNEQFF | TGTGCCAGCAGTTTATGGGGCAGGGGCTCCTACAATGAGCAGTTCTTC
TRBJ2-3 | . | . | TRBV6-5 | CASSYSAAVRGDTQYF | TGTGCCAGCAGTTACTCAGCGGCAGTTCGGGGGGATACGCAGTATTTT
TRBJ1-2 | TRBD1 | . | TRBV28 | CASAPPKGAYRGYTF | TGTGCCAGCGCCCCCCCCAAGGGGGCTTATAGGGGCTACACCTTC
TRBJ1-2 | TRBD1 | . | TRBV6-5 | CASSYSGGTVYGYTF | TGTGCCAGCAGTTACTCTGGAGGGACAGTCTATGGCTACACCTTC
TRBJ2-7 | TRBD1 | . | TRBV6-1 | CASSELGQGYYEQYF | TGTGCCAGCAGTGAATTGGGACAGGGGTACTACGAGCAGTACTTC
TRBJ2-7 | TRBD1 | . | TRBV10-3 | CATIQGQGSSYEQYF | TGTGCCACCATCCAGGGACAGGGGAGCTCCTACGAGCAGTACTTC
TRBJ2-1 | TRBD2 | . | TRBV7-2 | CASSLGTSGRRVDEQFF | TGTGCCAGCAGCTTAGGCACTAGCGGGAGAAGGGTCGATGAGCAGTTCTTC
TRBJ2-5 | TRBD2 | . | TRBV7-6 | CASSLYATGGTQETQYF | TGTGCCAGCAGCTTATACGCGACGGGAGGTACCCAAGAGACCCAGTACTTC
TRBJ2-1 | . | . | TRBV7-6 | CASSLVSDRGEQFF | TGTGCCAGCAGCTTAGTTTCGGACCGGGGTGAGCAGTTCTTC
TRBJ2-7 | TRBD2 | . | TRBV7-9 | CASSPPAWGGRYEQYF | TGTGCCAGCAGCCCTCCCGCCTGGGGGGGACGTTACGAGCAGTACTTC
TRBJ2-3 | TRBD2 | few | TRBV4-3 | CASSQESREADTQYF | TGCGCCAGCAGCCAAGAAAGCCGGGAGGCAGATACGCAGTATTTT
TRBJ2-7 | TRBD1 | . | TRBV28 | CASSSPGTGVRYKGEQYF | TGTGCCAGCAGTTCCCCCGGGACAGGGGTCAGATATAAGGGCGAGCAGTACTTC
TRBJ2-3 | TRBD2 | . | TRBV11-2 | CASGPTSFLTDTQYF | TGTGCCAGCGGCCCGACTAGCTTCCTCACAGATACGCAGTATTTT
TRBJ2-1 | . | . | TRBV4-3 | CASSHEGGWGNEQFF | TGCGCCAGCAGCCATGAGGGTGGGTGGGGCAATGAGCAGTTCTTC
TRBJ2-5 | TRBD2 | . | TRBV19 | CASSIIAGVETQYF | TGTGCCAGTAGTATTATAGCGGGAGTAGAGACCCAGTACTTC
TRBJ2-3 | . | . | TRBV6-5 | CASSPPGTDTQYF | TGTGCCAGCAGCCCGCCCGGGACAGATACGCAGTATTTT
TRBJ2-4 | TRBD2 | . | TRBV5-1 | CASSTGGVLGIQYF | TGCGCCAGCAGCACGGGGGGGGTCCTTGGCATTCAGTACTTC
TRBJ2-7 | . | . | TRBV4-3 | CASSPFLNPAGNSYEQYF | TGCGCCAGCAGCCCCTTCCTCAATCCAGCAGGGAACTCCTACGAGCAGTACTTC
TRBJ2-3 | TRBD2 | . | TRBV19 | CASRSGIGGTDTQYF | TGTGCCAGTAGGAGCGGGATAGGTGGCACAGATACGCAGTATTTT
TRBJ2-1 | TRBD2 | once | TRBV2 | CASSHGRTNNEQFF | TGTGCCAGCAGCCACGGGAGGACAAACAATGAGCAGTTCTTC
TRBJ2-7 | TRBD2 | . | TRBV29-1 | CSVEVASGSSYEQYF | TGCAGCGTTGAAGTGGCTAGCGGGAGCTCCTACGAGCAGTACTTC